The clone carrying this T cell receptor beta chain was observed a single time. The TCR beta CDR3 regions underwent amplification from RNA transcripts. RT-PCR was first run with HTBI primers, then multiplex PCR in a second round. TCRdb reprocessed the multiplex PCR reads via MiXCR and lists one record per CDR3 protein. The sample lists around 1,000,000 distinct CDR3 sequences; about 36% were seen once. The CDR3 covers 12 residues. Trimming cost V 11 bases and J 6 bases, with 14 bases left between them. These data come from a study of Graves' ophthalmopathy and Graves' hyperthyroidism. The chain has TRBV12-3 or TRBV12-4 and TRBJ1-5, with TRBD1 as a possible D gene (6 bases). The sequence was obtained from an adult man with Graves' hyperthyroidism. Sequencing was done on a sample of peripheral blood or thyroid tissue (not recorded which). This CDR3 is CAPVGGGQPQHF. In DNA, the CDR3 is TGTGCCCCTGTGGGGGGCGGTCAGCCCCAGCATTTT.